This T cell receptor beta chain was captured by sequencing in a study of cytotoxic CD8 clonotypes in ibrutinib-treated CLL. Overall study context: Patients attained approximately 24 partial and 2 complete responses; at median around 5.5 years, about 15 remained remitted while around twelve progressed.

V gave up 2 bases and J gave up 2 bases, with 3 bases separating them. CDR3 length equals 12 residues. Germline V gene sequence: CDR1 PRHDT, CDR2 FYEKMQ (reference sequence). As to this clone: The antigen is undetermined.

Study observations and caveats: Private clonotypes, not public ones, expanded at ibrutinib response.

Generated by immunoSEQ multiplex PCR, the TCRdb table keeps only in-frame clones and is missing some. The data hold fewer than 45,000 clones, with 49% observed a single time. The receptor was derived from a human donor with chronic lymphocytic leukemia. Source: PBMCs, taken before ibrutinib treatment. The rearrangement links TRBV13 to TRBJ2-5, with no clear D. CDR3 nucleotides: TGTGCCAGCAGCTTAAGGCAAGAGACCCAGTACTTC. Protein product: CASSLRQETQYF.